Presented here are 21 T cell receptor beta chains from one specimen sequenced in a study of blood T cell repertoires in COVID-19. The method was immunoSEQ multiplex PCR; TCRdb's version includes in-frame clones alone and lacks a portion of them. The sample has tens of thousands of clones; around four fifths are singletons. The sequencing sample was made of peripheral blood. The receptors originated from a man between 70 and 80 years old with acute or convalescent COVID-19.

V is TRBV2 and J is TRBJ1-6; 9 bases are shared with TRBD1. J was trimmed by 10 bases and V by 5 bases; bases with no gene match: 6. In germline, CDR1 is SNHLY, CDR2 FYNNEI. The CDR3 has 14 residues. This CDR3 is CASSSGTGYSPLHF. The CDR3 DNA reads TGTGCCAGCAGTTCCGGGACAGGGTACTCACCCCTCCACTTT.

The CDR3 region has the DNA TGTGCCAGCAGCCTCAGAACCGGGGAGCTGTTTTTT. Translation gives CASSLRTGELFF. This chain links TRBV3-1 (or the pseudogene TRBV3-2) with TRBJ2-2, with no clear D. The CDR3 runs 12 residues. Germline V CDR1 and CDR2: LGHDT, YNNKEL (reference sequence). Trimming took off 4 bases at V and 5 bases at J, with 5 bases between the two ends.

CDR3 region: CASSVTGTNEKLFF. The CDR3 DNA reads as TGTGCCAGCTCCGTCACAGGGACTAATGAAAAACTGTTTTTT. The chain carries TRBV18 and TRBJ1-4, with a possible D match to TRBD1 (6 bases). The CDR3 has 14 amino acids. Between the trimmed V and J ends, which lost 6 bases and 2 bases, there was a span of 10 bases. Germline V CDR1 and CDR2: KGHSH, LQKENI. Looking up the rest from reference TRBV18 and TRBJ1-4 gives the full variable domain: NAGVMQNPRHLVRRRGQEARLRCSPMKGHSHVYWYRQLPEEGLKFMVYLQKENIIDESGMPKERFSAEFPKEGPSILRIQQVVRGDSAAYFCASSVTGTNEKLFFGSGTQLSVL.

The chain uses TRBV10-3 and TRBJ2-1, with 8 bases aligning to TRBD2. V shed 4 bases and J 5 bases; nucleotides not matched to a gene: 7. The CDR3 loop spans 15 amino acids. Germline V gene data show CDR1 as ENHRY and CDR2 as SYGVKD. CDR3 loop: CAISGRTSRDNEQFF. The CDR3 bases are TGTGCCATCAGTGGCCGGACTAGCAGAGACAATGAGCAGTTCTTC.

The chain couples TRBV5-1 to TRBJ2-7; 7 nucleotides line up with TRBD1. V lost 4 bases, J lost 3 bases, and 13 bases stayed unmatched. Germline V CDR1 and CDR2: SGHRS, YFSETQ. The length of the CDR3 is 16 residues. The CDR3 DNA reads as TGCGCCAGCAGCACCGGGACAGTCCACGGAAACTACGAGCAGTACTTC. Translating it yields CASSTGTVHGNYEQYF.

The chain is built from TRBV5-1 and TRBJ2-5; a weak D match, TRBD2 (5 bases). The CDR3 is 16 residues long. CDR1 and CDR2 from the germline V gene are SGHRS and YFSETQ. V was clipped by 6 bases and J by 5 bases, with 23 bases between them. The DNA of the CDR3 is TGCGCCAGCACCCTGAGCCGTCAAGCGGTGGGGGAGACCCAGTACTTC. Amino acid sequence: CASTLSRQAVGETQYF.

The J gene is TRBJ2-2, the V gene TRBV19; D is ambiguous. The V gene's germline CDR1 is LNHDA and CDR2 SQIVND (reference sequence). V was trimmed by 3 bases and J by 8 bases, leaving 13 bases between them. The CDR3 runs to 14 residues. In nucleotides, the CDR3 is TGTGCCAGTAGTATTGGTGGAGTTGGGGGGGAGCTGTTTTTT. This gives the protein CASSIGGVGGELFF.

This clone was seen a single time. J is TRBJ1-2 and V is TRBV5-1; 10 bases align to TRBD1. Germline assignment: CDR1 SGHRS and CDR2 YFSETQ. With 0 bases clipped from V and 4 bases from J, the junction kept 0 bases outside the gene matches. The CDR3 consists of 14 residues. The CDR3 bases are TGCGCCAGCAGCTTGGGGGACAGGGGCTATGGCTACACCTTC. It encodes CASSLGDRGYGYTF.

The rearrangement links TRBV7-2 to TRBJ1-2; TRBD1 matches at 8 bases. The ends lost 5 bases at V and 7 bases at J; junction bases unmatched: 12. This CDR3 is 15 amino acids long. The germline V gene encodes CDR1 SGHTA and CDR2 FQGNSA. Here the CDR3 reads CASSLRPGGYSGYTF. The DNA of the CDR3 is TGTGCCAGCAGCCTAAGGCCAGGGGGCTATAGTGGCTACACCTTC.

This clone was detected only a few times. This chain joins TRBV5-1 and TRBJ1-4, with TRBD1 as a possible D gene (6 bases). Germline V gene data show CDR1 as SGHRS and CDR2 as YFSETQ. V lost 5 bases, J lost 0 bases, and 20 bases lay in between. The CDR3 is made up of 18 amino acids. The CDR3 nucleotides are TGCGCCAGCAGGTCATGGGAGTCGGGGGGCGCAACTAATGAAAAACTGTTTTTT. Its translation: CASRSWESGGATNEKLFF.

The chain links TRBV18 to TRBJ1-1; 12 bases match TRBD1. Losses at the gene ends were 3 bases for V and 8 bases for J; bases not matched to a gene: 13. Germline lookup yields CDR1 KGHSH and CDR2 LQKENI. The CDR3 sequence is 17 residues long. The CDR3, as DNA: TGTGCCAGCTCACCTTCCGGGACAGGGGGCCCTATAGGGGAAGCTTTCTTT. Translation gives CASSPSGTGGPIGEAFF.

The rearrangement joins TRBV2 to TRBJ2-7; no reliable D call. V lost 7 bases, J lost 5 bases, and 18 bases lay in between. Germline V CDR1 and CDR2: SNHLY, FYNNEI. The CDR3 has 14 residues. CDR3 in amino acids: CASKENSKKDEQYF. DNA of the CDR3: TGTGCCAGCAAGGAGAACTCGAAAAAGGACGAGCAGTACTTC.

V and J are TRBV3-1 (or the pseudogene TRBV3-2) and TRBJ2-7; D gene uncertain. Deletions cut 2 bases from V and 4 bases from J, with 3 bases between. This CDR3 spans 11 amino acids. Germline loops: CDR1 LGHDT, CDR2 YNNKEL (reference sequence). The CDR3 region has the DNA TGTGCCAGCAGCCAACTTTACGAGCAGTACTTC. It yields the protein CASSQLYEQYF.

The CDR3 nucleotides read TGTGCCAGCAGCCAAGAGCGGGGAGGGGGGACAGATACGCAGTATTTT. This codes for CASSQERGGGTDTQYF. This rearrangement joins TRBV3-1 (or the pseudogene TRBV3-2) to TRBJ2-3; possibly TRBD2 for D (7 bases). CDR3 length: 16 residues. Germline V gene sequence: CDR1 LGHDT, CDR2 YNNKEL (reference sequence). The ends were cut back, 0 bases at V and 3 bases at J, with 13 bases in the middle.

The chain uses TRBV19 and TRBJ2-3, with D hard to call. The length of the CDR3 is 14 residues. V was pared by 0 bases and J by 3 bases, with 7 bases between. Germline V CDR1 and CDR2: LNHDA, SQIVND (reference sequence). CDR3 nucleotide sequence: TGTGCCAGTAGTATAGAGGCCCAAACAGATACGCAGTATTTT. Translating it yields CASSIEAQTDTQYF.

The CDR3 DNA reads TGTGCCAGCAGCCAAGATGGGGCTTACCAAGAGACCCAGTACTTC. Protein sequence: CASSQDGAYQETQYF. The rearrangement uses TRBV3-1 (or the pseudogene TRBV3-2) and TRBJ2-5; D is possibly TRBD1 (5 bases). Germline CDR1 reads LGHDT; CDR2 reads YNNKEL (reference sequence). The CDR3 consists of 15 residues. The germline V and J ends were trimmed by 0 bases and 0 bases, with 8 bases remaining between them.

J is TRBJ2-3 and V is TRBV6-6, with TRBD2 identical over 7 bases. CDR1 and CDR2 (germline): MNHNY, SVGAGI (reference sequence). The junction had 8 bases not matched to a gene; V was cut back by 2 bases and J by 6 bases. This CDR3 is built from 15 residues. The CDR3: CASSYGLAAEDTQYF. The CDR3 DNA reads as TGTGCCAGCAGTTACGGGCTAGCGGCAGAGGATACGCAGTATTTT.

In this sample, this clone turned up a few times. This chain uses TRBV11-2 with TRBJ1-1; 9 bases match TRBD1. This CDR3 is built from 15 residues. The V gene's germline CDR1 is SGHAT and CDR2 FQNNGV. V lost 5 bases, J lost 2 bases, and 6 bases stayed unmatched. In DNA form, the CDR3 reads TGTGCCAGCAGCGGAACGGGACAGGGTAACACTGAAGCTTTCTTT. Translating it yields CASSGTGQGNTEAFF.

This clone was detected only a few times. The V gene is TRBV10-3, the J gene TRBJ2-7; possibly TRBD2 for D (5 bases). CDR3 length: 15 amino acids. V was trimmed by 3 bases and J by 1 base, leaving 13 bases between them. The germline gives CDR1 ENHRY, CDR2 SYGVKD. This CDR3 reads CAISERTDGSYEQYF. The CDR3 region has the DNA TGTGCCATCAGTGAACGGACTGACGGGTCCTACGAGCAGTACTTC.

This clone was seen a single time. The V call is TRBV5-1, the J call TRBJ2-7; 8 bases map to TRBD2. Germline loops: CDR1 SGHRS, CDR2 YFSETQ. V was clipped by 1 base and J by 2 bases; unmatched bases: 8. The CDR3 sequence is 16 residues long. For the CDR3, the DNA is TGCGCCAGCAGCTTGTTGGCTAGCGGGTCTACCTACGAGCAGTACTTC. Translating it yields CASSLLASGSTYEQYF.

The chain employs TRBV5-4 and TRBJ2-7; TRBD1 matches 10 bases. The V gene's germline CDR1 is SGHNT and CDR2 YYREEE (reference sequence). The junction had 9 bases not matched to a gene; V was cut back by 3 bases and J by 3 bases. The CDR3 has 16 residues. The CDR3: CASSSDRGLSGYEQYF. Here the CDR3 DNA reads TGTGCCAGCAGCTCGGACAGGGGGTTATCGGGCTACGAGCAGTACTTC.